These 14 T cell receptor beta chains originate from one sample sequenced in a study of CD8+ T cells in alopecia areata. cDNA serving as the sequencing template came from extracted, reverse transcribed RNA. TCRdb keeps only in-frame clones here, not all; method: immunoSEQ multiplex PCR. The data contain 110,000 or so clones, around two fifths of them singletons. The sequenced material came from CD4+ T cells sorted from blood. Source of these receptors: a human donor with alopecia areata.

This clone appeared a single time. V usage is TRBV27 and J usage is TRBJ2-6, with unresolved D. V lost 0 bases and J 0 bases, leaving 3 bases between the germline ends. This CDR3 contains 15 residues. Per the germline V gene, CDR1 is MNHEY and CDR2 is SMNVEV (reference sequence). The CDR3 region is CASSLSGSGANVLTF. CDR3 DNA: TGTGCCAGCAGTTTATCGGGCTCTGGGGCCAACGTCCTGACTTTC.

V gene TRBV28 combines with J gene TRBJ2-7; 10 bases are a match to TRBD1. V shed 6 bases and J 3 bases; nucleotides not matched to a gene: 8. The CDR3 runs to 15 residues. The V gene's germline CDR1 is MDHEN and CDR2 SYDVKM. The CDR3 DNA follows: TGTGCCAGCAGCCCTGGGGGACAGGGGTTCTACGAGCAGTACTTC. It specifies CASSPGGQGFYEQYF.

The V gene is TRBV4-1, the J gene TRBJ1-1, with D possibly being TRBD1 (5 bases). Per the germline V gene, CDR1 is MGHRA and CDR2 is YSYEKL. The CDR3 covers 14 residues. Trimming pared 0 bases from V and 10 bases from J, leaving 15 bases between. CDR3: CASSQDPTARGAFF. In DNA, the CDR3 is TGCGCCAGCAGCCAAGATCCGACAGCCCGAGGAGCTTTCTTT.

J is TRBJ2-1 and V is TRBV28, with 12 bases that match TRBD2. V gave up 4 bases and J gave up 3 bases; unmatched junction bases: 13. This CDR3 is built from 19 residues. Looked up from germline, CDR1 is MDHEN and CDR2 is SYDVKM. The chain's CDR3 is CASSSNRLAGEPIYNEQFF. In nucleotides, the CDR3 is TGTGCCAGCAGTTCTAATCGACTAGCGGGAGAACCAATCTACAATGAGCAGTTCTTC. Drawing the rest from reference TRBV28 and TRBJ2-1, the complete variable domain is DVKVTQSSRYLVKRTGEKVFLECVQDMDHENMFWYRQDPGLGLRLIYFSYDVKMKEKGDIPEGYSVSREKKERFSLILESASTNQTSMYLCASSSNRLAGEPIYNEQFFGPGTRLTVL.

V is TRBV5-1 and J is TRBJ1-2, with TRBD1 matching 9 bases. Germline V lookup: CDR1 SGHRS, CDR2 YFSETQ. Trimming took 4 bases from V and 7 from J; bases not matched to a gene: 5. CDR3 length: 13 residues. The CDR3 DNA follows: TGCGCCAGCAGCCTGGGACAGGGAACTGGCTACACCTTC. Translated, it gives CASSLGQGTGYTF.

The chain joins TRBV23-1 to TRBJ2-1; 8 nucleotides line up with TRBD2. TRBV23-1 is an open reading frame, and its role is uncertain. The CDR3 is 15 residues long. The V gene end was trimmed by 5 bases and the J gene end by 8 bases; junction bases not matched to a gene: 11. Here the CDR3 DNA reads TGCGCCAGCAGTGAGCCGGGACTAGGGTGCGATGAGCAGTTCTTC. This encodes CASSEPGLGCDEQFF.

The rearrangement links TRBV5-6 to TRBJ1-6, with TRBD1 as a possible D gene (5 bases). The CDR3 extends over 15 amino acids. V was trimmed by 1 base and J by 10 bases, leaving 15 bases between them. Germline-derived CDR1 and CDR2 are SGHDT and YYEEEE. The CDR3 spells CASSLPRGRVSPLHF. The DNA of the CDR3 is TGTGCCAGCAGCTTGCCGAGGGGCAGAGTGTCACCCCTCCACTTT.

This clone was seen a few times. This rearrangement joins TRBV27 to TRBJ2-1, with 8 bases fitting TRBD2. The trim removed 4 bases at V and 3 bases at J, leaving 5 bases unmatched. From germline, CDR1 is MNHEY and CDR2 SMNVEV (reference sequence). CDR3 length: 15 amino acids. The CDR3 protein is CASSSSLADYNEQFF. In DNA, the CDR3 is TGTGCCAGCAGTTCCTCACTAGCGGACTACAATGAGCAGTTCTTC.

The genes are TRBV4-1 and TRBJ1-1; D may be TRBD1 (5 bases). V lost 1 base to trimming and J lost 2 bases, with 14 bases between them. The CDR3 consists of 16 residues. Germline CDR1 is MGHRA and CDR2 is YSYEKL. CDR3 residues: CASSQGAARGNTEAFF. In DNA, the CDR3 is TGCGCCAGCAGCCAAGGCGCAGCAAGGGGAAACACTGAAGCTTTCTTT.

The V gene is TRBV2, the J gene TRBJ1-1; D unclear. The CDR3 contains 13 residues. Trimming stripped 8 bases from V and 4 bases from J, with 14 bases between. Germline CDR1 and CDR2: SNHLY and FYNNEI. CDR3 protein: CASVDGVVTEAFF. In DNA, the CDR3 is TGTGCCAGCGTAGACGGGGTAGTCACTGAAGCTTTCTTT.

This clone has a handful of counts. The chain recombines TRBV29-1 with TRBJ2-5; no definite D call. V was trimmed by 2 bases and J by 0 bases, leaving 13 bases between them. From germline, CDR1 is SQVTM and CDR2 ANQGSEA. CDR3 size: 15 residues. CDR3 DNA sequence: TGCAGCGTTGAACCCCTCGGATGGTACCAAGAGACCCAGTACTTC. Amino acid sequence: CSVEPLGWYQETQYF.

This rearrangement joins TRBV28 to TRBJ2-5; D gene ambiguous. Germline V lookup: CDR1 MDHEN, CDR2 SYDVKM. V gave up 6 bases and J gave up 4 bases, with 12 bases separating them. This CDR3 is built from 13 residues. The CDR3 DNA reads as TGTGCCAGCAGCCTCGACCAGACAGAGACCCAGTACTTC. It specifies CASSLDQTETQYF.

Concerning this clone: Other DNA sequences in the same sample also yield this CDR3. The CDR3 DNA sequence: TGTGCCTGGAGACCGGGACAGGGGAGCGGCTACACCTTC. Translated: CAWRPGQGSGYTF. The chain joins TRBV30 to TRBJ1-2; 10 nucleotides agree with TRBD1. The ends lost 3 bases at V and 8 bases at J; junction bases unmatched: 6. The CDR3 runs to 13 residues. Germline V gene lookup returns CDR1 GTSNPN and CDR2 SVGIG (reference sequence).

The chain joins TRBV2 to TRBJ1-2, with a tentative D call TRBD1 (5 bases). CDR3 length: 14 residues. Trimming cost V 8 bases and J 3 bases, with 16 bases left between them. Germline lookup yields CDR1 SNHLY and CDR2 FYNNEI. Here the CDR3 reads CASSLGGTDYGYTF. The CDR3 DNA sequence: TGTGCCAGCTCCCTGGGGGGAACGGACTATGGCTACACCTTC.